This entry lists 9 T cell receptor beta chains sequenced from one sample in a study of shared clonotypes between healthy human individuals. This table comes from immunoSEQ multiplex PCR, and its TCRdb copy is limited to in-frame clones, with some not included. This table has roughly 2.6 million clones, about 92% appearing once. Sequenced: naive CD4+ T cells sorted from blood. Indicated subset: CD45RA+ positively selected. The receptors here all came from a young man in good health.

CDR3 sequence: CASSFRTSGNYEQYF. For the CDR3, the DNA is TGTGCCAGCAGTTTCCGGACTAGCGGGAACTACGAGCAGTACTTC. V usage is TRBV27 and J usage is TRBJ2-7, with TRBD2 matching over 12 bases. The germline gives CDR1 MNHEY, CDR2 SMNVEV (reference sequence). Trimming took 3 bases from V and 3 from J; bases not matched to a gene: 3. The CDR3 is 15 residues long.

This sequence joins TRBV9 and TRBJ2-7, with D maybe TRBD2 (5 bases). The CDR3 extends over 13 amino acids. Germline-derived CDR1 and CDR2 are SGDLS and YYNGEE. The ends were cut back, 3 bases at V and 6 bases at J, with 13 bases in the middle. CDR3 sequence: CASSAPPGGEQYF. Written as DNA, the CDR3 is TGTGCCAGCAGCGCCCCCCCAGGAGGCGAGCAGTACTTC.

Points on this clone: This CDR3 is also generated by other DNA sequences in the sample. The rearrangement links TRBV6-1 to TRBJ1-1; the match to TRBD1 covers 7 bases. Germline V gives CDR1 MNHNS, CDR2 SASEGT. The CDR3 length is 13 residues. Unmatched junction bases numbered 1, after V lost 5 bases and J lost 1 base. The CDR3 protein is CASSPGGNTEAFF. CDR3 coding DNA: TGTGCCAGCAGTCCAGGGGGGAACACTGAAGCTTTCTTT.

The V call is TRBV4-2, the J call TRBJ1-2; D is perhaps TRBD1 (6 bases). CDR1 and CDR2 from the germline V gene are LGHNA and YNFKEQ. CDR3 length equals 16 residues. V shed 0 bases and J shed 4 bases, with 15 bases lying between them. CDR3 in DNA: TGTGCCAGCAGCCAAGAGTTGCAGGGGAGAACCTATGGCTACACCTTC. It encodes CASSQELQGRTYGYTF.

The gene calls are TRBV11-2 and TRBJ2-5, with 11 bases that match TRBD1. CDR1 is SGHAT, CDR2 FQNNGV, per germline. Unmatched junction bases numbered 10, after V lost 5 bases and J lost 5 bases. This CDR3 comprises 16 residues. The CDR3 region is CASSPEGTGGMETQYF. CDR3 DNA: TGTGCCAGCAGCCCAGAGGGGACAGGGGGGATGGAGACCCAGTACTTC.

J is TRBJ2-5 and V is TRBV2; 14 bases are shared with TRBD2. CDR3 length equals 17 residues. V trimming: 4 bases; J trimming: 4 bases; junction bases outside the gene matches: 8. Germline V CDR1 and CDR2: SNHLY, FYNNEI. CDR3 residues: CASSAGTSGGRGETQYF. The DNA for the CDR3 is TGTGCCAGCAGTGCCGGGACTAGCGGGGGCCGGGGAGAGACCCAGTACTTC.

The rearrangement links TRBV20-1 to TRBJ1-2; unclear D gene. Germline values: CDR1 DFQATT, CDR2 SNEGSKA (reference sequence). V lost 1 base and J lost 6, with 6 bases in between. The CDR3 runs 11 residues. The CDR3 region has the DNA TGCAGTGCTAGAGGCCTTCATGGCTACACCTTC. Its protein is CSARGLHGYTF.

The rearrangement joins TRBV9 to TRBJ2-1; possible D gene TRBD1, 6 bases. Germline CDR1 and CDR2: SGDLS and YYNGEE. The CDR3 sequence is 15 residues long. V gave up 0 bases and J gave up 9 bases, with 16 bases separating them. DNA of the CDR3: TGTGCCAGCAGCGTAGGGTTTAGTGGGGGCAGTGAGCAGTTCTTC. The encoded protein is CASSVGFSGGSEQFF.

The chain joins TRBV5-6 to TRBJ1-2; TRBD1 is a possible D gene (6 bases). V gave up 1 base and J gave up 8 bases, with 12 bases separating them. The CDR3 contains 13 residues. From germline, CDR1 is SGHDT and CDR2 YYEEEE. The CDR3 reads CASSLIDRNGYTF. DNA of the CDR3: TGTGCCAGCAGCTTGATCGACAGGAACGGCTACACCTTC.